Listed below are T cell receptor beta chains from one sample, sequenced in a study of a mutant IDH1 vaccine in newly diagnosed glioma. Their cognate antigens are unknown. Data came from immunoSEQ multiplex PCR; TCRdb stores just in-frame clones and leaves some out. The repertoire holds some 120,000 clones, with about four fifths as singletons. The sample in question was PBMCs, obtained from a glioma patient whose treatment included an IDH1 peptide vaccine. Receptors originate from a man aged 40-49 years with glioma. Both conserved end residues are part of each CDR3. Each record gives: D gene, J gene, V gene, clone size, CDR3 protein, CDR3 DNA. The D gene is left open where the match is weak. Only some rows state a clone size, as once, few, many or a class for expanded clones.

D gene: TRBD2; J gene: TRBJ2-3; V gene: TRBV7-9; clone size: NA; CDR3 protein: CASSLPGLALDTQYF; CDR3 DNA: TGTGCCAGCAGCCTACCGGGACTAGCGCTAGATACGCAGTATTTT
D gene: NA; J gene: TRBJ1-2; V gene: TRBV5-1; clone size: few; CDR3 protein: CASSFGQGGGYTF; CDR3 DNA: TGCGCCAGCAGCTTCGGGCAGGGTGGCGGCTACACCTTC
D gene: NA; J gene: TRBJ2-7; V gene: TRBV19; clone size: NA; CDR3 protein: CASSNSYEQYF; CDR3 DNA: TGTGCCAGTAGTAATTCCTACGAGCAGTACTTC
D gene: TRBD2; J gene: TRBJ2-7; V gene: TRBV13; clone size: NA; CDR3 protein: CASSRTSGSYEQYF; CDR3 DNA: TGTGCCAGCAGCCGGACTAGCGGATCCTACGAGCAGTACTTC
D gene: TRBD1; J gene: TRBJ1-6; V gene: TRBV5-1; clone size: many; CDR3 protein: CASSNRQGLNSPLHF; CDR3 DNA: TGCGCCAGCAGCAACCGACAGGGACTTAATTCACCCCTCCACTTT
D gene: NA; J gene: TRBJ1-4; V gene: TRBV27; clone size: NA; CDR3 protein: CASSSRNEKLFF; CDR3 DNA: TGTGCCAGCAGTTCGCGTAATGAAAAACTGTTTTTT
D gene: TRBD1; J gene: TRBJ1-1; V gene: TRBV6-4; clone size: NA; CDR3 protein: CASRFTGDTEAFF; CDR3 DNA: TGTGCCAGCAGATTCACAGGGGACACTGAAGCTTTCTTT
D gene: TRBD1; J gene: TRBJ2-2; V gene: TRBV9; clone size: NA; CDR3 protein: CASSVFSGQGATGELFF; CDR3 DNA: TGTGCCAGCAGCGTATTCAGTGGACAGGGGGCCACCGGGGAGCTGTTTTTT
D gene: NA; J gene: TRBJ2-1; V gene: TRBV7-2; clone size: NA; CDR3 protein: CASSLGRAEGPGSEQFF; CDR3 DNA: TGTGCCAGCAGCTTAGGGCGGGCAGAGGGCCCGGGAAGTGAGCAGTTCTTC
D gene: NA; J gene: TRBJ2-5; V gene: TRBV11-2; clone size: NA; CDR3 protein: CASSLRIGETQYF; CDR3 DNA: TGTGCCAGCAGCTTGAGGATCGGGGAGACCCAGTACTTC
D gene: NA; J gene: TRBJ2-3; V gene: TRBV2; clone size: few; CDR3 protein: CASSEVNRVGTDTQYF; CDR3 DNA: TGTGCCAGCAGTGAAGTAAACAGGGTAGGCACAGATACGCAGTATTTT
D gene: TRBD2; J gene: TRBJ2-1; V gene: TRBV14; clone size: NA; CDR3 protein: CASSQSGSSYNEQFF; CDR3 DNA: TGTGCCAGCAGCCAGAGCGGGAGCTCCTACAATGAGCAGTTCTTC
D gene: TRBD1; J gene: TRBJ2-1; V gene: TRBV7-2; clone size: once; CDR3 protein: CASSLGTGRYNEQFF; CDR3 DNA: TGTGCCAGCAGCTTAGGGACAGGGAGGTACAATGAGCAGTTCTTC
D gene: NA; J gene: TRBJ2-1; V gene: TRBV7-2; clone size: many; CDR3 protein: CASSRPRTDYNEQFF; CDR3 DNA: TGTGCCAGCAGCCGACCCAGGACGGACTACAATGAGCAGTTCTTC
D gene: NA; J gene: TRBJ2-1; V gene: TRBV19; clone size: NA; CDR3 protein: CASSKGPYNEQFF; CDR3 DNA: TGTGCCAGTAGTAAGGGTCCCTACAATGAGCAGTTCTTC
D gene: NA; J gene: TRBJ2-2; V gene: TRBV6-1; clone size: NA; CDR3 protein: CASSELQGANTGELFF; CDR3 DNA: TGTGCCAGCAGTGAATTGCAGGGCGCGAACACCGGGGAGCTGTTTTTT
D gene: TRBD1; J gene: TRBJ2-5; V gene: TRBV6-5; clone size: NA; CDR3 protein: CASSTGGNQETQYF; CDR3 DNA: TGTGCCAGCAGTACAGGGGGCAACCAAGAGACCCAGTACTTC
D gene: NA; J gene: TRBJ2-7; V gene: TRBV19; clone size: NA; CDR3 protein: CASSIDFPRGAQSYEQYF; CDR3 DNA: TGTGCCAGTAGTATAGATTTTCCGAGAGGGGCCCAATCCTACGAGCAGTACTTC
D gene: NA; J gene: TRBJ2-7; V gene: TRBV9; clone size: NA; CDR3 protein: CASSVEAAITEQYF; CDR3 DNA: TGTGCCAGCAGCGTAGAGGCAGCTATTACCGAGCAGTACTTC
D gene: TRBD2; J gene: TRBJ2-5; V gene: TRBV10-3; clone size: NA; CDR3 protein: CAISDSGGAQETQYF; CDR3 DNA: TGTGCCATCAGTGACAGCGGGGGGGCCCAAGAGACCCAGTACTTC
D gene: NA; J gene: TRBJ1-6; V gene: TRBV4-3; clone size: NA; CDR3 protein: CASSQDRAGPNNSPLHF; CDR3 DNA: TGCGCCAGCAGCCAAGATCGGGCAGGACCTAATAATTCACCCCTCCACTTT
D gene: NA; J gene: TRBJ1-1; V gene: TRBV6-5; clone size: NA; CDR3 protein: CASRVGGRLGTEAFF; CDR3 DNA: TGTGCCAGCAGAGTCGGGGGGCGCTTGGGCACTGAAGCTTTCTTT
D gene: NA; J gene: TRBJ1-6; V gene: TRBV4-3; clone size: NA; CDR3 protein: CASSQTVNSPLHF; CDR3 DNA: TGCGCCAGCAGCCAAACCGTTAATTCACCCCTCCACTTT
D gene: TRBD2; J gene: TRBJ2-5; V gene: TRBV7-2; clone size: NA; CDR3 protein: CASSSLAGGETQYF; CDR3 DNA: TGTGCCAGCAGCTCCTTAGCGGGAGGAGAGACCCAGTACTTC
D gene: NA; J gene: TRBJ2-7; V gene: TRBV19; clone size: NA; CDR3 protein: CASSIGSYEQYF; CDR3 DNA: TGTGCCAGTAGTATAGGCTCCTACGAGCAGTACTTC
D gene: TRBD1; J gene: TRBJ2-5; V gene: TRBV27; clone size: NA; CDR3 protein: CASSSRRGREETQYF; CDR3 DNA: TGTGCCAGCAGTTCCCGAAGGGGGCGCGAAGAGACCCAGTACTTC
D gene: TRBD2; J gene: TRBJ2-3; V gene: TRBV7-2; clone size: NA; CDR3 protein: CASSFRPSGRRSDTQYF; CDR3 DNA: TGTGCCAGCAGCTTCCGCCCTAGCGGGAGACGATCAGATACGCAGTATTTT